A single sample gave rise to the 23 T cell receptor beta chains below, sequenced in a study of T cell changes during pregnancy in multiple sclerosis. Clones were sequenced by immunoSEQ multiplex PCR, and TCRdb holds only the in-frame ones, with some missing. This sample has tens of thousands of clones, with around nine tenths found just once. This sample comprised CD8+ T cells from peripheral blood mononuclear cells, obtained before pregnancy. The receptors stem from a female donor with multiple sclerosis, enrolled in a pregnancy study.

This clone occurred once. The J gene is TRBJ2-5, the V gene TRBV7-9, with 10 bases identical to TRBD2. The V and J ends lost 8 bases and 2 bases, in that order; junction bases with no gene match: 5. The CDR3 runs 14 residues. Germline assignment: CDR1 SEHNR and CDR2 FQNEAQ (reference sequence). The chain's CDR3 is CASWKREGQETQYF. CDR3 nucleotides: TGTGCCAGCTGGAAGCGGGAGGGACAAGAGACCCAGTACTTC.

V gene TRBV27 combines with J gene TRBJ2-1; D possibly corresponds to TRBD2 (6 bases). Per the germline V gene, CDR1 is MNHEY and CDR2 is SMNVEV (reference sequence). The CDR3 is 13 amino acids. V shed 5 bases and J shed 11 bases, with 16 bases lying between them. CDR3 protein: CASSTPGTRQQFF. The CDR3 bases are TGTGCCAGCAGTACGCCAGGGACTCGTCAGCAGTTCTTC.

This chain uses TRBV2 with TRBJ1-6; D gene unclear. CDR3 length: 10 amino acids. Germline V gene sequence: CDR1 SNHLY, CDR2 FYNNEI. V lost 6 bases and J lost 13, with 7 bases in between. As DNA, the CDR3 is TGTGCCAGCAGGGGAGATCCCCTCCACTTT. Protein sequence: CASRGDPLHF.

This chain joins TRBV27 and TRBJ1-1; D may be TRBD1 (6 bases). CDR1 MNHEY and CDR2 SMNVEV come from the germline V gene (reference sequence). The ends were cut back, 3 bases at V and 3 bases at J, with 17 bases in the middle. The CDR3 contains 16 residues. The DNA of the CDR3 is TGTGCCAGCAGTTTTCGGGGGGGGGCGTGGGACACTGAAGCTTTCTTT. Its protein product is CASSFRGGAWDTEAFF.

The rearrangement links TRBV9 to TRBJ2-3; 9 bases are shared with TRBD2. This CDR3 comprises 17 residues. V dropped 2 bases and J dropped 2; count of bases not matched to a gene: 9. Germline V gene lookup returns CDR1 SGDLS and CDR2 YYNGEE. The CDR3 DNA sequence: TGTGCCAGCAGCGTCCCGCTTAGCGGGGGCCCCACAGATACGCAGTATTTT. Its translation is CASSVPLSGGPTDTQYF.

The chain combines TRBV10-3 with TRBJ2-7; 8 nucleotides agree with TRBD2. Germline V gene data show CDR1 as ENHRY and CDR2 as SYGVKD. The CDR3 spans 16 residues. After removal of 11 bases from V and 0 bases from J, the junction contained 15 bases not matched to a gene. The CDR3 loop reads CAASSGGGRRSYEQYF. The CDR3 DNA reads TGTGCCGCCTCCTCGGGGGGGGGACGCCGCTCCTACGAGCAGTACTTC.

The chain combines TRBV5-6 with TRBJ2-5, with D tentatively TRBD1 (6 bases). CDR1 and CDR2 (germline): SGHDT, YYEEEE. The ends were cut back, 0 bases at V and 5 bases at J, with 14 bases in the middle. This CDR3 is built from 15 residues. CDR3 nucleotide sequence: TGTGCCAGCAGCTTGGTGCAGGGGTTTACGGAGACCCAGTACTTC. Translation: CASSLVQGFTETQYF.

The CDR3 region is CASSSQGVAYEQYF. CDR3 sequence (DNA): TGTGCCAGCAGCTCCCAGGGGGTCGCCTACGAGCAGTACTTC. The chain carries TRBV13 and TRBJ2-7, with 7 positions matching TRBD1. Per germline, CDR1 PRHDT and CDR2 FYEKMQ (reference sequence). This CDR3 spans 14 amino acids. V shed 4 bases and J 2 bases; nucleotides not matched to a gene: 5. The full variable domain, in which reference TRBV13 and TRBJ2-7 provide the parts outside the CDR3, is AAGVIQSPRHLIKEKRETATLKCYPIPRHDTVYWYQQGPGQDPQFLISFYEKMQSDKGSIPDRFSAQQFSDYHSELNMSSLELGDSALYFCASSSQGVAYEQYFGPGTRLTVT.

The J gene is TRBJ2-1, the V gene TRBV19, with 8 bases aligning to TRBD1. Germline assignment: CDR1 LNHDA and CDR2 SQIVND (reference sequence). CDR3 length equals 15 residues. Trimming cost V 5 bases and J 4 bases; bases outside gene matches: 7. The DNA of the CDR3 is TGTGCCAGTAGTCCAGCCGGGACAGGATACAATGAGCAGTTCTTC. This encodes CASSPAGTGYNEQFF.

The gene calls are TRBV6-5 and TRBJ2-3; D may be TRBD2 (5 bases). V gave up 2 bases and J gave up 3 bases, with 15 bases separating them. This CDR3 spans 16 amino acids. Germline V gene lookup returns CDR1 MNHEY and CDR2 SVGAGI. For the CDR3, the DNA is TGTGCCAGCAGTTACAACAGACGTAGAGGGACAGATACGCAGTATTTT. It codes for CASSYNRRRGTDTQYF.

This chain links TRBV7-9 with TRBJ2-7; D not resolved. Deletions cut 5 bases from V and 6 bases from J, with 14 bases between. CDR1 is SEHNR, CDR2 FQNEAQ, per germline (reference sequence). This CDR3 contains 13 residues. CDR3 loop: CASSPPAAREQYF. The CDR3 nucleotides are TGTGCCAGCAGCCCCCCTGCGGCTCGCGAGCAGTACTTC.

This chain links TRBV2 with TRBJ1-1; D gene uncertain. The CDR3 totals 12 residues. CDR1 SNHLY and CDR2 FYNNEI come from the germline V gene. Trimming took off 7 bases at V and 4 bases at J, with 10 bases between the two ends. The CDR3 sequence: CASTHRSTEAFF. For the CDR3, the DNA is TGTGCCAGCACCCACCGCAGCACTGAAGCTTTCTTT.

This chain links TRBV14 with TRBJ2-7, with D possibly TRBD2 on 6 matching bases. V was cut by 1 base and J by 3 bases, with 19 bases left in between. This CDR3 has 17 amino acids. Germline-derived CDR1 and CDR2 are SGHDN and FVKESK. The CDR3 region is CASSQAMGDGGNYEQYF. CDR3 coding DNA: TGTGCCAGCAGCCAAGCAATGGGTGACGGGGGAAACTACGAGCAGTACTTC.

This clone was seen once. CDR3 coding DNA: TGTGCCAGCAGCTTAGGTGCGGCTAGCGGGGGGGCCCGCACAGATACGCAGTATTTT. It translates to CASSLGAASGGARTDTQYF. The rearrangement links TRBV11-3 to TRBJ2-3; 12 bases are shared with TRBD2. Germline V gene lookup returns CDR1 SGHNT and CDR2 YENEEA. V dropped 1 base and J dropped 1; count of bases not matched to a gene: 9. The CDR3 totals 19 residues. Drawing the rest from reference TRBV11-3 and TRBJ2-3, the complete variable domain is EAGVVQSPRYKIIEKKQPVAFWCNPISGHNTLYWYLQNLGQGPELLIRYENEEAVDDSQLPKDRFSAERLKGVDSTLKIQPAELGDSAVYLCASSLGAASGGARTDTQYFGPGTRLTVL.

V is TRBV9 and J is TRBJ1-5; no clear D gene. Trimming pared 3 bases from V and 3 bases from J, leaving 10 bases between. This CDR3 contains 14 residues. Germline V gene sequence: CDR1 SGDLS, CDR2 YYNGEE. CDR3 nucleotide sequence: TGTGCCAGCAGCGGAACGAGTTCCAATCAGCCCCAGCATTTT. Amino acid sequence: CASSGTSSNQPQHF. The full variable domain, with the rest looked up from reference TRBV9 and TRBJ1-5, is DSGVTQTPKHLITATGQRVTLRCSPRSGDLSVYWYQQSLDQGLQFLIQYYNGEERAKGNILERFSAQQFPDLHSELNLSSLELGDSALYFCASSGTSSNQPQHFGDGTRLSIL.

The J gene is TRBJ1-5, the V gene TRBV28; 10 bases agree with TRBD1. The CDR3 is 17 amino acids. Germline CDR1 and CDR2: MDHEN and SYDVKM. Trimming took 3 bases from V and 3 from J; bases not matched to a gene: 8. CDR3: CASSFSIDRGLNQPQHF. Written as DNA, the CDR3 is TGTGCCAGCAGTTTTAGTATAGACAGGGGGCTCAATCAGCCCCAGCATTTT. Using reference TRBV28 and TRBJ1-5 for the parts outside the CDR3, the full variable domain is DVKVTQSSRYLVKRTGEKVFLECVQDMDHENMFWYRQDPGLGLRLIYFSYDVKMKEKGDIPEGYSVSREKKERFSLILESASTNQTSMYLCASSFSIDRGLNQPQHFGDGTRLSIL.

The gene calls are TRBV13 and TRBJ1-1, with TRBD1 matching 8 bases. The CDR3 runs to 14 residues. From germline, CDR1 is PRHDT and CDR2 FYEKMQ (reference sequence). V lost 4 bases, J lost 4 bases, and 5 bases stayed unmatched. The CDR3 DNA reads as TGTGCCAGCAGCTCGTACAGGGGGATCACTGAAGCTTTCTTT. Protein product: CASSSYRGITEAFF.

The rearrangement links TRBV6-4 to TRBJ1-1, with a tentative D call TRBD1 (5 bases). Germline V lookup: CDR1 MRHNA, CDR2 SNTAGT. The CDR3 is 14 amino acids. Trimming pared 4 bases from V and 1 base from J, leaving 10 bases between. The CDR3 loop is CASSAGGENTEAFF. As DNA, the CDR3 is TGTGCCAGCAGTGCGGGAGGGGAGAACACTGAAGCTTTCTTT.

V gene TRBV19 combines with J gene TRBJ2-1, with 12 bases fitting TRBD2. This CDR3 is built from 16 residues. Looked up from germline, CDR1 is LNHDA and CDR2 is SQIVND (reference sequence). Trimming took 4 bases from V and 4 from J; bases not matched to a gene: 5. CDR3 sequence: CASSKASGGGYNEQFF. In DNA, the CDR3 is TGTGCCAGTAGTAAGGCTAGCGGGGGGGGATACAATGAGCAGTTCTTC.

This clone was observed once. The gene calls are TRBV7-9 and TRBJ2-5; a weak D match, TRBD1 (5 bases). V was clipped by 4 bases and J by 5 bases, with 14 bases between them. This CDR3 contains 14 residues. The germline CDR1 and CDR2 sequences are SEHNR and FQNEAQ (reference sequence). CDR3 residues: CASSWTIGQETQYF. The CDR3 nucleotides are TGTGCCAGCAGCTGGACAATTGGGCAGGAGACCCAGTACTTC.

The chain couples TRBV4-1 to TRBJ1-1; D is unclear. There are 13 residues in the CDR3. Germline CDR1 MGHRA, CDR2 YSYEKL. Deletions cut 0 bases from V and 7 bases from J, with 9 bases between. The DNA of the CDR3 is TGCGCCAGCAGCCAAGAGCGGCAGCTTGAAGCTTTCTTT. This encodes CASSQERQLEAFF.

The CDR3 region has the DNA TGTGCCAGCGGATATTTAGGAGAGATCTACACCTTC. It translates to CASGYLGEIYTF. The chain employs TRBV6-5 and TRBJ1-2; D is undetermined. The germline V gene encodes CDR1 MNHEY and CDR2 SVGAGI. The CDR3 spans 12 residues. V was clipped by 8 bases and J by 10 bases, with 17 bases between them.

The J gene is TRBJ1-3, the V gene TRBV13, with D perhaps TRBD1 (6 bases). Germline V gene sequence: CDR1 PRHDT, CDR2 FYEKMQ (reference sequence). The CDR3 is made up of 13 amino acids. Trimming left V 7 bases short and J 4 bases short, with 11 bases between. The CDR3 coding sequence is TGTGCCAGCACTGGGGGCTCCGGAAACACCATATATTTT. It specifies CASTGGSGNTIYF.